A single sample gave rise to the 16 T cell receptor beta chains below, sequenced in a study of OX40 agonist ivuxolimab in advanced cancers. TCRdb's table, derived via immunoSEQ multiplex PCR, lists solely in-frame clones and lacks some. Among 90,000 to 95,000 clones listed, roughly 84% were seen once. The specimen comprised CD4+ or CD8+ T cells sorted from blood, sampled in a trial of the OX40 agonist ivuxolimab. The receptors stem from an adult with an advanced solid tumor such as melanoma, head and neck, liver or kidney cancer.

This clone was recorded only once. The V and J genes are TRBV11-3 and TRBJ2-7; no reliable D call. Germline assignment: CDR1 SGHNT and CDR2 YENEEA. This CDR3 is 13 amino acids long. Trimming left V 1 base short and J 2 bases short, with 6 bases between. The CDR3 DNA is TGTGCCAGCAGCTTAGCGGTGACCTACGAGCAGTACTTC. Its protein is CASSLAVTYEQYF.

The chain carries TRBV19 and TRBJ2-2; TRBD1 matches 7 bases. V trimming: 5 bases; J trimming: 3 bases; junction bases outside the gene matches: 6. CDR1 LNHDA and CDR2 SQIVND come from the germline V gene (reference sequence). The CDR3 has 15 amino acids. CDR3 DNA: TGTGCCAGTAGTTCCAGGACAGGCGACACCGGGGAGCTGTTTTTT. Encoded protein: CASSSRTGDTGELFF.

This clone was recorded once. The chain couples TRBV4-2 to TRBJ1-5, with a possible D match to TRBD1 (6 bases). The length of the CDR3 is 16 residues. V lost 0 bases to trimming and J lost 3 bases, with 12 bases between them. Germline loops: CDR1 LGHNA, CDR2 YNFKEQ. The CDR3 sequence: CASSQDITGNNQPQHF. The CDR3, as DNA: TGTGCCAGCAGCCAAGATATTACAGGGAACAATCAGCCCCAGCATTTT.

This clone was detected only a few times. The CDR3 spells CASSEPGRINEQFF. CDR3 DNA sequence: TGTGCCAGCAGTGAGCCAGGGAGGATTAATGAGCAGTTCTTC. The rearrangement uses TRBV25-1 and TRBJ2-1, with a weak D call TRBD2 (6 bases). Germline V gene lookup returns CDR1 MGHDK and CDR2 SYGVNS. Trimming removed 3 bases from V and 7 bases from J, with 13 bases in between. This CDR3 spans 14 amino acids.

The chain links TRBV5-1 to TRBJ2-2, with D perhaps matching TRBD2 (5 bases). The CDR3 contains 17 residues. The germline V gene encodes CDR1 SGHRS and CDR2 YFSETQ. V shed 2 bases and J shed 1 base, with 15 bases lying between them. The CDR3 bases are TGCGCCAGCAGCTTCTCGCGGGCACAGCTGAACACCGGGGAGCTGTTTTTT. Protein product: CASSFSRAQLNTGELFF. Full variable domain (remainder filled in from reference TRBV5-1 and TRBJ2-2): KAGVTQTPRYLIKTRGQQVTLSCSPISGHRSVSWYQQTPGQGLQFLFEYFSETQRNKGNFPGRFSGRQFSNSRSEMNVSTLELGDSALYLCASSFSRAQLNTGELFFGEGSRLTVL.

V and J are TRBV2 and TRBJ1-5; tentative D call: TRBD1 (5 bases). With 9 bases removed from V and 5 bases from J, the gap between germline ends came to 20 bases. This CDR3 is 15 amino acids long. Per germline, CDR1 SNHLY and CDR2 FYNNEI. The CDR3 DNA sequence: TGTGCCAGTACGAAAGACCAGGGTAACGATCAGCCCCAGCATTTT. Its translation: CASTKDQGNDQPQHF.

CDR3 amino acids: CASSRDSNEQFF. In nucleotides, the CDR3 is TGTGCCAGCAGCCGGGACAGCAATGAGCAGTTCTTC. The V call is TRBV7-9, the J call TRBJ2-1, with 7 bases matching TRBD1. The ends lost 5 bases at V and 6 bases at J; junction bases unmatched: 1. CDR3 length equals 12 residues. Germline V gene sequence: CDR1 SEHNR, CDR2 FQNEAQ (reference sequence).

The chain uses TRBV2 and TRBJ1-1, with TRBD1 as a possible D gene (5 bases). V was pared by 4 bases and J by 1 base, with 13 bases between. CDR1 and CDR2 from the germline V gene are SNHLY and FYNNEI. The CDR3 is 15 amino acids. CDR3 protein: CASSGPGPPNTEAFF. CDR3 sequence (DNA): TGTGCCAGCAGTGGTCCGGGACCACCGAACACTGAAGCTTTCTTT.

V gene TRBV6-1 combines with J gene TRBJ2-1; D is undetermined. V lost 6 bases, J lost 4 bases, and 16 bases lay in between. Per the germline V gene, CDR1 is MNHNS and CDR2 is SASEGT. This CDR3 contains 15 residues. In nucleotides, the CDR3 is TGTGCCAGCAGGACCGCCAGGTGGGCTTACAATGAGCAGTTCTTC. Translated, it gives CASRTARWAYNEQFF.

The CDR3 spells CASSLAGRGISGANVLTF. In DNA form, the CDR3 reads TGTGCCAGCAGCTTGGCCGGCAGGGGAATCTCTGGGGCCAACGTCCTGACTTTC. The chain combines TRBV5-5 with TRBJ2-6; a weak D match, TRBD1 (6 bases). The CDR3 is 18 amino acids. Per the germline V gene, CDR1 is SGHKS and CDR2 is YYEKEE (reference sequence). V was pared by 0 bases and J by 0 bases, with 13 bases between.

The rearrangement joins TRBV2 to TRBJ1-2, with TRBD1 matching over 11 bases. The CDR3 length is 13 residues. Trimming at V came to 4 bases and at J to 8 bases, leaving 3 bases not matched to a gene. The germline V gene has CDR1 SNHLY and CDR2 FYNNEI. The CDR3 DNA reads TGTGCCAGCAGTGGGACAGGGGGCTGGGGCTACACCTTC. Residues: CASSGTGGWGYTF.

The CDR3: CASSPDRANTGELFF. In DNA, the CDR3 is TGTGCCAGCTCACCAGATCGCGCGAACACCGGGGAGCTGTTTTTT. The chain employs TRBV18 and TRBJ2-2, with D unclear. This CDR3 is 15 amino acids long. CDR1 and CDR2 (germline): KGHSH, LQKENI. Trimming took off 2 bases at V and 0 bases at J, with 7 bases between the two ends.

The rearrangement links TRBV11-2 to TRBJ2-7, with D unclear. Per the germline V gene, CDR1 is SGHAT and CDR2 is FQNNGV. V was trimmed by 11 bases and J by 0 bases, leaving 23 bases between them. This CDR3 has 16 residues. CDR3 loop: CAAAKGTGVSSYEQYF. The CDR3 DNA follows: TGTGCCGCCGCTAAAGGTACGGGCGTCAGCTCCTACGAGCAGTACTTC.

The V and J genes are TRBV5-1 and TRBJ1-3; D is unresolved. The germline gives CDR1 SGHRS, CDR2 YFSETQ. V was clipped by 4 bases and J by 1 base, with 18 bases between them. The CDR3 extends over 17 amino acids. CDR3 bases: TGCGCCAGCAGCCCGCTAACGGCCCCGACATCTGGAAACACCATATATTTT. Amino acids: CASSPLTAPTSGNTIYF.

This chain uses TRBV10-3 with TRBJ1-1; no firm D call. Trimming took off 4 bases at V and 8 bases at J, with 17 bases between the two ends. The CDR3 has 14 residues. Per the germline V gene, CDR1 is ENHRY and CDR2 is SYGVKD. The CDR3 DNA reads TGTGCCATCAGTGGGTTTAGGATGGGGAACGAAGCTTTCTTT. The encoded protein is CAISGFRMGNEAFF.

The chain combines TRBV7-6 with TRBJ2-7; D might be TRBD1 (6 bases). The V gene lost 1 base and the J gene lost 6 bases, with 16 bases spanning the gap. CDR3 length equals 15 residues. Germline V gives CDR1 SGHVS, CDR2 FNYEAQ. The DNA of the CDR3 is TGTGCCAGCAGCTTAGAGGGGGTGTTAGGCACCGAGCAGTACTTC. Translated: CASSLEGVLGTEQYF.